The clone carrying this T cell receptor beta chain was observed a handful of times. Its antigen is undetermined. Gene names are the mouse ones. The sequenced fragment ends 1 residue before the CDR3 boundary, so the rest is inferred from the germline J gene. The data stem from a study of tissue T cells after allogeneic stem cell transplantation. Notes on the study in general: Few T cell clones were shared across patients, but motif clusters showed tissue-specific shared signatures. The study did not identify alloreactive or antigen-specific tissue TCRs, and some clones might be persisting host cells. Only a limited share of tissue TCRs appeared in blood or spleen. Within patients, tissue anatomy strongly shaped TCR repertoire composition.

Using immunoSEQ multiplex PCR, the repertoire was profiled, and TCRdb retains in-frame clones only, with some absent. Of 15,000 to 20,000 clones listed, roughly 72% were seen once; the top ten hold almost 0.95%. The CDR3 loop spans 13 amino acids. Per the germline V gene, CDR1 is FNHDT and CDR2 is SITEND (reference sequence). V was shortened by 4 bases and J by 3 bases, with 10 bases between the two germline ends. This sequence was found in a female BALB/c mouse in good health. For this mouse line, the MHC haplotype is H2-d. The chain has TRBV19 and TRBJ1-2, with a tentative D call TRBD1 (6 bases). The source material was spleen. The CDR3 spells CASSPGEDSDYTF. The DNA read from the CDR3 is TGTGCCAGCAGTCCAGGGGAGGACTCCGACTACACC. Using reference TRBV19 and TRBJ1-2 for the parts outside the CDR3, the full variable domain is GGIITQTPKFLIGQEGQKLTLKCQQNFNHDTMYWYRQDSGKGLRLIYYSITENDLQKGDLSEGYDASREKKSSFSLTVTSAQKNEMAVFLCASSPGEDSDYTFGSGTRLLVI.